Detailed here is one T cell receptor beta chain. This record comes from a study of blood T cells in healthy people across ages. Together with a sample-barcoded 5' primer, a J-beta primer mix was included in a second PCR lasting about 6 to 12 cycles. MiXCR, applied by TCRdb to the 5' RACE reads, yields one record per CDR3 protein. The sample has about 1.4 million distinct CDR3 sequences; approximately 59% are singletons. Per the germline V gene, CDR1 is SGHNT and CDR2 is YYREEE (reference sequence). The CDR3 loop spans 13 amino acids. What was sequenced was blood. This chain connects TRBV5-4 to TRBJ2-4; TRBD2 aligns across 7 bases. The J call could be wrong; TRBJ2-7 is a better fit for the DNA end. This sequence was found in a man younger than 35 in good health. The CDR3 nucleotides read TGTGCCAGCAGCGCCACGCGGGAGTCCGAGCAGTACTTC. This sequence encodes CASSATRESEQYF.